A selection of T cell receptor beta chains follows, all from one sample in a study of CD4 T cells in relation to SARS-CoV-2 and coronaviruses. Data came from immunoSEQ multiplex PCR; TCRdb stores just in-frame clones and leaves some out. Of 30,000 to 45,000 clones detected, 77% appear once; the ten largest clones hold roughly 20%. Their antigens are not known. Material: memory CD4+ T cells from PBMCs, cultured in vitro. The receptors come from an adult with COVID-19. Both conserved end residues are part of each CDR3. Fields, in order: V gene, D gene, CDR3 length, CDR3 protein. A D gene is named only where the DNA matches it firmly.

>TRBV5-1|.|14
CASSLDGSNTEAFF
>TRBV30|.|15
CAWSPPGGGLDEQFF
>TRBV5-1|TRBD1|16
CASSLGDRGSNQPQHF
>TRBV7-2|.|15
CASSLRGPSTDTQYF
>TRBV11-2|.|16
CASSLGTVIATDTQYF
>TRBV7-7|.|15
CASSRGTTKADTQYF
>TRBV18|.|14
CASSPTRDTYEQYF
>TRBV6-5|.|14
CASNSRYRTTGYTF
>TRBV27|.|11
CASRLRGELFF
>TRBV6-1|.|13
CASSEIPGHEQFF